A single T cell receptor beta chain is shown here with its context. This record belongs to a study of blood T cell repertoires in COVID-19. Study in general: Samples of COVID-19 (acute and convalescent) were obtained from the United States, Italy and Spain. In each case, the material was cDNA or gDNA derived from T cells, B-cell-depleted T cells, or PBMCs.

The authors' processing: Counts of nucleated cells, estimated from reference gene primer amplification, were obtained. Generated by immunoSEQ multiplex PCR, the TCRdb table keeps only in-frame clones and is missing some. Clonal size and the V and J genes are those of that table, whereas D and trimming came from the DNA. The sample has about 260,000 clones, approximately 87% seen once. This clonotype was sampled from a woman aged 35 to 49 who had recovered from COVID-19. Material for sequencing was peripheral blood.

CDR3 residues: CASSLGPFGNTGELFF. In DNA, the CDR3 is TGTGCCAGCAGCTTGGGGCCTTTTGGGAACACCGGGGAGCTGTTTTTT. The V call is TRBV5-5, the J call TRBJ2-2, with D hard to call. CDR1 and CDR2 from the germline V gene are SGHKS and YYEKEE (reference sequence). This CDR3 comprises 16 residues. The V end was cut by 0 bases, the J end by 1 base, with 10 bases between.